The clone carrying this TCR beta chain was counted at least ten times. The data are from a study of early T cells in non-severe SARS-CoV-2 infection. Germline V gives CDR1 MNHNY, CDR2 SVGAGI (reference sequence). Trimming stripped 0 bases from V and 1 base from J, with 13 bases between. The CDR3 has 17 residues. Individual cDNA molecules each received unique molecular identifiers attached to them. Each CDR3 protein gets one entry after TCRdb re-called the 5' RACE reads with MiXCR. This table holds tens of thousands of distinct CDR3 sequences, roughly 6.3% found once. This sequence originates from an adult who was a healthcare worker with PCR-confirmed SARS-CoV-2 infection or an uninfected control (not recorded which). This sequence joins TRBV6-6 and TRBJ2-4; D uncertain. Sequenced sample: whole blood. CDR3 coding DNA: TGTGCCAGCAGTTACTCGGAGTTAGACTCGGCCAAAAACATTCAGTACTTC. Translation: CASSYSELDSAKNIQYF.